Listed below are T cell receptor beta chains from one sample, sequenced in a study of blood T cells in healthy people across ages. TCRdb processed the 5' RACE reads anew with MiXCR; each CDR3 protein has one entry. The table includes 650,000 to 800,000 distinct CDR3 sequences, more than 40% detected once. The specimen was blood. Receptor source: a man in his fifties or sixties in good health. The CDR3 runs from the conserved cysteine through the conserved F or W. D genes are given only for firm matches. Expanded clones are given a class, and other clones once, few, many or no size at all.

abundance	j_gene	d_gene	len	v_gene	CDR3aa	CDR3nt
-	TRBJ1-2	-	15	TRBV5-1	CASSPQGLAGDGYTF	TGCGCCAGCAGCCCCCAGGGACTGGCGGGCGATGGCTACACCTTC
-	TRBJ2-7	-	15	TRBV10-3	CAISESLAGAYEQYF	TGTGCCATCAGTGAGTCGCTAGCCGGGGCCTACGAGCAGTACTTC
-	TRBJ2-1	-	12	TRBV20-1	CRPPRGENEQFF	TGCAGGCCTCCCCGCGGGGAGAATGAGCAGTTCTTC
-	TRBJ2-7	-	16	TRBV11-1	CASSLGAGQALYEQYF	TGTGCCAGCAGCTTAGGAGCGGGACAGGCTCTCTACGAGCAGTACTTC
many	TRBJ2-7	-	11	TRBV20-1	CSATKSYEQYF	TGCAGTGCTACCAAATCCTACGAGCAGTACTTC
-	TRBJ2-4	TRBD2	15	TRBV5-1	CASSDLSGAKNIQYF	TGCGCCAGCAGCGACCTTAGCGGGGCCAAAAACATTCAGTACTTC
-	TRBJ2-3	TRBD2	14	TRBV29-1	CSVEDAGGTDTQYF	TGCAGCGTTGAAGACGCGGGGGGAACAGATACGCAGTATTTT
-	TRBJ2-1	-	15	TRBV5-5	CASSLKPGSYNEQFF	TGTGCCAGCAGCTTGAAGCCAGGGTCCTACAATGAGCAGTTCTTC
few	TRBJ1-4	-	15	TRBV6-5	CASSYLRGGGEKLFF	TGTGCCAGCAGTTACCTGAGGGGCGGAGGTGAAAAACTGTTTTTT
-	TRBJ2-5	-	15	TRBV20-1	CSARDGYRPQETQYF	TGCAGTGCTAGAGACGGCTACCGCCCACAAGAGACCCAGTACTTC
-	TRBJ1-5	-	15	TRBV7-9	CASSLDGGGAMPQHF	TGTGCCAGCAGCTTAGATGGAGGGGGAGCAATGCCCCAGCATTTT
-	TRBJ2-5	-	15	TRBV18	CASSPTRGVQETQYF	TGTGCCAGCTCACCAACCAGGGGAGTACAAGAGACCCAGTACTTC
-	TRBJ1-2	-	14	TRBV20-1	CSARGLESGYDYTF	TGCAGTGCTAGAGGCCTCGAGTCGGGCTATGACTACACCTTC
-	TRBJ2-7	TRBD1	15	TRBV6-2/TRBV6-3	CASRRQGGVSYEQYF	TGTGCCAGCAGACGACAGGGTGGGGTCTCCTACGAGCAGTACTTC
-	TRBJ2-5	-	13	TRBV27	CTSSPGGRGTQYF	TGTACCAGCAGCCCTGGGGGCAGGGGGACCCAGTACTTC
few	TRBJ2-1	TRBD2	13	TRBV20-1	CSARVGSWGLLFF	TGCAGTGCTAGAGTTGGGTCGTGGGGACTATTGTTCTTC
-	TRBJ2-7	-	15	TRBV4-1	CASSLTGTESYEQYF	TGCGCCAGCAGCCTTACCGGGACGGAATCCTACGAGCAGTACTTC
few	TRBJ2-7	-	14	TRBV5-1	CASSLGQNPYEQYF	TGCGCCAGCAGCTTGGGCCAGAACCCCTACGAGCAGTACTTC
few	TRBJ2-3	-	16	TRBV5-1	CASSRGQGGTTDTQYF	TGCGCCAGCAGTCGTGGACAAGGGGGAACCACAGATACGCAGTATTTT
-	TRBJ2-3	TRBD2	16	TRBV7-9	CASSLGVAGAADTQYF	TGTGCCAGCAGCTTAGGCGTAGCGGGGGCTGCAGATACGCAGTATTTT
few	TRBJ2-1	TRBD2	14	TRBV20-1	CSAITSGGRNEQFF	TGCAGTGCTATCACTAGCGGGGGCCGCAATGAGCAGTTCTTC
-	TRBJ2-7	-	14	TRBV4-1	CASSQDDYLYEQYF	TGCGCCAGCAGCCAAGATGACTACTTATACGAGCAGTACTTC
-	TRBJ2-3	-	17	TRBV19	CASSMVSPGVRTDTQYF	TGTGCCAGTAGTATGGTCTCCCCAGGGGTACGGACAGATACGCAGTATTTT
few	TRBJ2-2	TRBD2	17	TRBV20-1	CSARTSGGAGHSGELFF	TGCAGTGCTCGGACTAGCGGGGGGGCAGGGCATAGCGGGGAGCTGTTTTTT
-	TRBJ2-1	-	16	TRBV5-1	CASSLGLGAPYNEQFF	TGCGCCAGCAGCTTGGGGTTGGGGGCCCCCTACAATGAGCAGTTCTTC
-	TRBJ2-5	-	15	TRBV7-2	CASSNGWGVQETQYF	TGTGCCAGCAGCAACGGGTGGGGGGTCCAAGAGACCCAGTACTTC
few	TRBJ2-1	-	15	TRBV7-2	CASSLGQGRYNEQFF	TGTGCCAGCAGCTTAGGGCAGGGGAGGTACAATGAGCAGTTCTTC
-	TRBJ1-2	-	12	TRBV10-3	CGRGQPNYGYTF	TGTGGACGGGGACAACCCAACTATGGCTACACCTTC
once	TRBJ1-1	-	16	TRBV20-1	CSARVRTKGMNTEAFF	TGCAGTGCTAGAGTCCGGACGAAGGGCATGAACACTGAAGCTTTCTTT
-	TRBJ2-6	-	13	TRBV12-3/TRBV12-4	CASRGFGANVLTF	TGTGCCAGCAGGGGCTTTGGGGCCAACGTCCTGACTTTC
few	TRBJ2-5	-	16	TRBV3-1	CASSQVGGQDDRLQYF	TGTGCCAGCAGCCAAGTGGGAGGACAGGATGACAGGCTTCAGTACTTC
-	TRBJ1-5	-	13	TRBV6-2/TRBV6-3	CASSHDSYQPQHF	TGTGCCAGCAGCCATGACAGTTATCAGCCCCAGCATTTT
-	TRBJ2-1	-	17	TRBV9	CASSVDGGGPRDNEQFF	TGTGCCAGCAGCGTAGATGGCGGGGGCCCTCGGGACAATGAGCAGTTCTTC
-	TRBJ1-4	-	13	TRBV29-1	CSVAGGPNEKLFF	TGCAGCGTGGCGGGGGGGCCCAATGAAAAACTGTTTTTT
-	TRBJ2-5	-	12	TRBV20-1	CSARENIKGQYF	TGCAGTGCTAGAGAAAATATTAAGGGGCAGTACTTC
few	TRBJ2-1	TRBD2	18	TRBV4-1	CASSQVLAGGHFYNEQFF	TGCGCCAGCAGCCAAGTTCTAGCGGGGGGCCATTTTTACAATGAGCAGTTCTTC
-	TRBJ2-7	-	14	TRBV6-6	CASSYKGHPYEQYF	TGTGCCAGCAGTTACAAGGGACACCCCTACGAGCAGTACTTC
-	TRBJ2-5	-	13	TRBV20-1	CSAPGDFRETQYF	TGCAGTGCTCCAGGGGATTTTAGAGAGACCCAGTACTTC
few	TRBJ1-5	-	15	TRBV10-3	CAISESAGNNQPQHF	TGTGCCATCAGTGAGTCTGCAGGGAACAATCAGCCCCAGCATTTT
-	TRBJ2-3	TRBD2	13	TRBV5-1	CASSVTSDYTQYF	TGCGCCAGCAGCGTTACTAGCGATTATACGCAGTATTTT
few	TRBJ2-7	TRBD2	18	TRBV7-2	CASRRTSGGATSSYEQYF	TGTGCCAGCCGTAGGACTAGCGGGGGGGCGACAAGCTCCTACGAGCAGTACTTC
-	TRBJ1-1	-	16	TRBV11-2	CASSLSSGTLNTEAFF	TGTGCCAGCAGCCTCAGTTCCGGGACACTAAACACTGAAGCTTTCTTT
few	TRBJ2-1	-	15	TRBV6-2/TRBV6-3	CASSQPGIGYNEQFF	TGTGCCAGCAGCCAGCCAGGGATCGGGTACAATGAGCAGTTCTTC
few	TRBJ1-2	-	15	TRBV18	CASSPPPGSAYGYTF	TGTGCCAGCTCACCACCCCCAGGGTCCGCCTATGGCTACACCTTC
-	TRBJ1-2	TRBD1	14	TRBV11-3	CASSRGQGEGGYTF	TGTGCCAGCAGCCGAGGACAGGGGGAAGGAGGCTACACCTTC
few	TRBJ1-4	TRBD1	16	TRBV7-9	CASSFRDRDPDEKLFF	TGTGCCAGCAGCTTCCGGGACAGGGATCCGGATGAAAAACTGTTTTTT